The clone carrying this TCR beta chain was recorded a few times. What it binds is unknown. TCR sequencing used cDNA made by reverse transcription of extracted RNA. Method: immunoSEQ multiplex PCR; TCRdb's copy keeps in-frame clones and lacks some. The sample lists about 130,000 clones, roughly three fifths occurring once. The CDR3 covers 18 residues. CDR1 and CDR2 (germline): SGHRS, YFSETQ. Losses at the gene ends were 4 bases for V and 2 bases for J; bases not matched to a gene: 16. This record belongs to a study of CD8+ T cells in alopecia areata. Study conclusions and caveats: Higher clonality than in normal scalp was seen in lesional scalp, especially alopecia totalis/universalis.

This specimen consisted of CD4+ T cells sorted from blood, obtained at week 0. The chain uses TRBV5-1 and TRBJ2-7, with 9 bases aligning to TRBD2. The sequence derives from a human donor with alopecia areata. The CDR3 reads CASSPSGTSFRRAYEQYF. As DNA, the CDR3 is TGCGCCAGCAGCCCGTCCGGGACTAGCTTCCGAAGGGCCTACGAGCAGTACTTC. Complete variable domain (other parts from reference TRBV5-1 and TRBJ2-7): KAGVTQTPRYLIKTRGQQVTLSCSPISGHRSVSWYQQTPGQGLQFLFEYFSETQRNKGNFPGRFSGRQFSNSRSEMNVSTLELGDSALYLCASSPSGTSFRRAYEQYFGPGTRLTVT.